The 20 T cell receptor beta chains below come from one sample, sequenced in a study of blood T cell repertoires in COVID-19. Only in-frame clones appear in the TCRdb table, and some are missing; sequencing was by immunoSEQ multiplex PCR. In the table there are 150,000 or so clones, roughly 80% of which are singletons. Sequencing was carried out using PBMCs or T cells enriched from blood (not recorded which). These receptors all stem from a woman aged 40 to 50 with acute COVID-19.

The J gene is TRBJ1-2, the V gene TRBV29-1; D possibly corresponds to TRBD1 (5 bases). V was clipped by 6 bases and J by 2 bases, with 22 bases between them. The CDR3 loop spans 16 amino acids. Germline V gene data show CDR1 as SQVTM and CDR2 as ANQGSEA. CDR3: CSVPIGGAPWNYGYTF. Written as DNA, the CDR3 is TGCAGCGTACCAATAGGAGGGGCGCCGTGGAACTATGGCTACACCTTC.

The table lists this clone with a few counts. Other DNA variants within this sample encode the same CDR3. The CDR3 bases are TGTGCCATCAGTGAAGACAGGGGTGGCAATCAGCCCCAGCATTTT. It specifies CAISEDRGGNQPQHF. V and J are TRBV10-3 and TRBJ1-5; 8 bases align to TRBD1. This CDR3 has 15 amino acids. J lost 2 bases, V lost 3 bases, and 3 bases had no gene match. Looked up from germline, CDR1 is ENHRY and CDR2 is SYGVKD.

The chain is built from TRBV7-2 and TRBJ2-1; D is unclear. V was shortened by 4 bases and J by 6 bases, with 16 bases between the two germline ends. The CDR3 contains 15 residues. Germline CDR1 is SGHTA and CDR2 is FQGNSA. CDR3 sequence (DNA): TGTGCCAGCAGCTCGCGGTCCCCCTATGGCAATGAGCAGTTCTTC. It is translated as CASSSRSPYGNEQFF.

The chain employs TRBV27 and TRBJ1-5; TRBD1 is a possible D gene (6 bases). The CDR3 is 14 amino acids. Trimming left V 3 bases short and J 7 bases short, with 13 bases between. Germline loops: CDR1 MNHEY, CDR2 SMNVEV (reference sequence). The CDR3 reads CASSLTGEGQPQHF. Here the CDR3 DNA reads TGTGCCAGCAGTTTGACAGGTGAGGGCCAGCCCCAGCATTTT.

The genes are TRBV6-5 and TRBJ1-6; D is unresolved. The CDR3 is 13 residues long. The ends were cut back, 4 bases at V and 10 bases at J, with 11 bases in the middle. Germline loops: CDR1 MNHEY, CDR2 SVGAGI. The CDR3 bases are TGTGCCAGCAGTTTCGGGGTGGAGTCACCCCTCCACTTT. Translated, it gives CASSFGVESPLHF.

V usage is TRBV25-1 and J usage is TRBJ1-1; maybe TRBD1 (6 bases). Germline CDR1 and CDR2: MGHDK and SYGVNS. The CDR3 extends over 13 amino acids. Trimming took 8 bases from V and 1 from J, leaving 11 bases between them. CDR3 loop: CASRTGRNTEAFF. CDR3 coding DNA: TGTGCCAGCCGTACAGGGCGGAACACTGAAGCTTTCTTT.

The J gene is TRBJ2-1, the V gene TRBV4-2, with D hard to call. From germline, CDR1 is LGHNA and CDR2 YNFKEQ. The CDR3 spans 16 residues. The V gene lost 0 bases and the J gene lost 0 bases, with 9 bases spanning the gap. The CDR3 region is CASSQEVSSSYNEQFF. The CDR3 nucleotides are TGTGCCAGCAGCCAAGAAGTCTCGAGCTCCTACAATGAGCAGTTCTTC.

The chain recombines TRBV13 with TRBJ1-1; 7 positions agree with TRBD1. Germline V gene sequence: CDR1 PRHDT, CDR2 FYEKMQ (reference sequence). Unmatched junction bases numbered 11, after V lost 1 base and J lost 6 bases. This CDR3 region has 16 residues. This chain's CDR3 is CASSLARQGGVSEAFF. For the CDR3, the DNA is TGTGCCAGCAGCTTAGCGCGACAGGGTGGGGTGTCTGAAGCTTTCTTT.

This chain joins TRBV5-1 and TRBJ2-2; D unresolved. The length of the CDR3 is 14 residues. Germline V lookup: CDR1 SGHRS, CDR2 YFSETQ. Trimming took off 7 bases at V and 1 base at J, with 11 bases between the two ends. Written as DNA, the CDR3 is TGCGCCAGCTGCAAGACTCGGAACACCGGGGAGCTGTTTTTT. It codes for CASCKTRNTGELFF.

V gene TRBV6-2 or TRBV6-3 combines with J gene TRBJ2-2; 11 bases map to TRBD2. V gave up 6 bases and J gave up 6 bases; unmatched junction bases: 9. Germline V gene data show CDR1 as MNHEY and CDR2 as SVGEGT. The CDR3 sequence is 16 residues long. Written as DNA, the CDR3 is TGTGCCAGCAGCCCTCTAGCGGGAGGAACCGCCGGGGAGCTGTTTTTT. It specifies CASSPLAGGTAGELFF.

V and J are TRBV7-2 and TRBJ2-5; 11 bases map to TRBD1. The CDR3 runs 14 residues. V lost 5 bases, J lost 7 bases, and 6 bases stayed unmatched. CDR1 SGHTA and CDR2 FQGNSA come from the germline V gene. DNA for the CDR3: TGTGCCAGCAGCCTGGGACAGGGGGGCGGGACCCAGTACTTC. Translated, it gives CASSLGQGGGTQYF.

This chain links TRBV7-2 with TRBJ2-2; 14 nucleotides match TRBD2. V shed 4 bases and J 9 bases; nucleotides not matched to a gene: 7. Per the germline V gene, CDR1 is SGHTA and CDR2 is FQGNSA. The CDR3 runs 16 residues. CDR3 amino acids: CASSSSGTSGSRELFF. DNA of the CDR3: TGTGCCAGCAGCTCATCCGGGACTAGCGGGAGTCGGGAGCTGTTTTTT.

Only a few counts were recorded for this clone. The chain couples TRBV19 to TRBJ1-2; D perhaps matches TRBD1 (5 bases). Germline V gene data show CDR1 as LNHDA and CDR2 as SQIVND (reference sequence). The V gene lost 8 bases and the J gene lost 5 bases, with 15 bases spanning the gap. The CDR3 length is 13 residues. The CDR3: CASFPRGGYGYTF. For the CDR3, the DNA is TGTGCCAGTTTCCCAAGGGGAGGGTATGGCTACACCTTC.

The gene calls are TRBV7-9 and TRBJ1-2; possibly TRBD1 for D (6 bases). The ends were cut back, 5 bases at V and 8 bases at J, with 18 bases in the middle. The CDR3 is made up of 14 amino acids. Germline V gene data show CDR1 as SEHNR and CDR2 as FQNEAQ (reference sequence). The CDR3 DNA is TGTGCCAGCAGCCCTCAGGGGAGTTCGGTCGGCTACACCTTC. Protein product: CASSPQGSSVGYTF.

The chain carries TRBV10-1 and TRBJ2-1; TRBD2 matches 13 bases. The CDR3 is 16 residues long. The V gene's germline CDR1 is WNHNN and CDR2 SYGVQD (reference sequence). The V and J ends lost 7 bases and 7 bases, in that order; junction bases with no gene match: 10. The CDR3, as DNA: TGCGCCAGCATCAGGGGCACTAGCGGGAGGGGGAATGAGCAGTTCTTC. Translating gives CASIRGTSGRGNEQFF.

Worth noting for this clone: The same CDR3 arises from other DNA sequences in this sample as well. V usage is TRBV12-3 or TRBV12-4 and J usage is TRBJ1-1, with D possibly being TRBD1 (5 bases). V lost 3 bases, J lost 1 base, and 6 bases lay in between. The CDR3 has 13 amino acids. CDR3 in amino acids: CASSLGQNTEAFF. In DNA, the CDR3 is TGTGCCAGCAGTTTGGGGCAGAACACTGAAGCTTTCTTT.

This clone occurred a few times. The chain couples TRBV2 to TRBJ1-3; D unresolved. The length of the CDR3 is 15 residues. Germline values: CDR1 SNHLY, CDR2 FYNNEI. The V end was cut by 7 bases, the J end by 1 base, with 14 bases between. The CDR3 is CASTRAIGSGNTIYF. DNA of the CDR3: TGTGCCAGCACACGCGCGATCGGGTCTGGAAACACCATATATTTT.

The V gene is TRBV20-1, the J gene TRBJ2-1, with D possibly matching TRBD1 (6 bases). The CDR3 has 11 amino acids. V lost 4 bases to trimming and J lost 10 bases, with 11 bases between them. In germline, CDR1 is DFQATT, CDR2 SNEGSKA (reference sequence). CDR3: CSATYGTEQFF. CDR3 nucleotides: TGCAGTGCTACCTACGGGACAGAGCAGTTCTTC.

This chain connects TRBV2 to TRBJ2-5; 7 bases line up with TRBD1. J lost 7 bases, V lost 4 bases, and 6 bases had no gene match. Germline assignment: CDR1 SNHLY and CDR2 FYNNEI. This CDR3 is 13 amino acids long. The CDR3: CASSADRSGTQYF. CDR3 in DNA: TGTGCCAGCAGTGCGGACAGGTCAGGGACCCAGTACTTC.

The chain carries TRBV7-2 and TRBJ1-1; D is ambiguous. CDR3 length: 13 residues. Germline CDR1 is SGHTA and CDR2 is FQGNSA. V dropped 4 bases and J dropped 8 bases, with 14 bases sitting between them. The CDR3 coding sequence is TGTGCCAGCAGCTACTCATCATCCAGGGAAGCTTTCTTT. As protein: CASSYSSSREAFF.